Below are 16 T cell receptor beta chains sequenced from a single sample in a study of OX40 agonist ivuxolimab in advanced cancers. Clones were read by immunoSEQ multiplex PCR, and TCRdb kept only the in-frame ones, dropping some. The data contain tens of thousands of clones, roughly four fifths of them singletons. The sample here was CD4+ or CD8+ T cells sorted from blood, taken in a trial of the OX40 agonist ivuxolimab. The receptors were sampled from an adult with an advanced solid tumor such as melanoma, head and neck, liver or kidney cancer.

The CDR3 region is CASSSRQPDNSPLHF. The CDR3 region has the DNA TGTGCCAGCAGCTCCAGACAGCCAGATAATTCACCCCTCCACTTT. This chain connects TRBV7-2 to TRBJ1-6; D might be TRBD1 (5 bases). Germline CDR1 and CDR2: SGHTA and FQGNSA. Trimming stripped 4 bases from V and 5 bases from J, with 12 bases between. This CDR3 contains 15 residues.

The chain combines TRBV6-1 with TRBJ2-7; D is undetermined. V was pared by 7 bases and J by 2 bases, with 6 bases between. Looked up from germline, CDR1 is MNHNS and CDR2 is SASEGT. The CDR3 extends over 11 amino acids. The CDR3 region has the DNA TGTGCCAGCACCGCCGCCTACGAGCAGTACTTC. It is translated as CASTAAYEQYF.

The chain employs TRBV7-4 and TRBJ2-3; TRBD1 matches 7 bases. V lost 0 bases to trimming and J lost 2 bases; unmatched junction nucleotides: 8. This CDR3 contains 17 residues. In germline, CDR1 is SGHVT, CDR2 SQSDAQ. CDR3 DNA sequence: TGTGCCAGCAGCTTAGCGCTTTTCAGGGGGTCCACAGATACGCAGTATTTT. Protein sequence: CASSLALFRGSTDTQYF.

V and J are TRBV6-4 and TRBJ2-1; 16 bases agree with TRBD2. The V gene end was trimmed by 0 bases and the J gene end by 3 bases; junction bases not matched to a gene: 5. The CDR3 is 19 amino acids. Germline assignment: CDR1 MRHNA and CDR2 SNTAGT. CDR3 in amino acids: CASSDSPGLAGGHYNEQFF. The CDR3 DNA follows: TGTGCCAGCAGTGACTCGCCGGGACTAGCGGGGGGGCACTACAATGAGCAGTTCTTC.

The gene calls are TRBV6-1 and TRBJ2-5, with D uncertain. In germline, CDR1 is MNHNS, CDR2 SASEGT. Trimming pared 7 bases from V and 5 bases from J, leaving 17 bases between. The CDR3 totals 14 residues. The CDR3 DNA reads TGTGCCAGCATCATACGGCCGCTAGGGGAGACCCAGTACTTC. Translated: CASIIRPLGETQYF.

The chain employs TRBV15 and TRBJ2-7; D is possibly TRBD1 (5 bases). CDR3 length: 14 amino acids. V lost 4 bases and J 2 bases, leaving 12 bases between the germline ends. The germline CDR1 and CDR2 sequences are LNHNV and YYDKDF (reference sequence). The CDR3 spells CATSMPGKAYEQYF. The CDR3 nucleotides are TGTGCCACCAGCATGCCAGGGAAAGCCTACGAGCAGTACTTC.

In its sample, this clone was seen once. The chain employs TRBV11-3 and TRBJ2-7, with a possible D match to TRBD1 (6 bases). Between the trimmed V and J ends, which lost 0 bases and 4 bases, there was a span of 7 bases. CDR1 and CDR2 from the germline V gene are SGHNT and YENEEA. This CDR3 region has 13 residues. The CDR3 bases are TGTGCCAGCAGCTTAGACAGGGGATACGAGCAGTACTTC. It translates to CASSLDRGYEQYF.

J is TRBJ1-6 and V is TRBV15, with D hard to call. V was pared by 3 bases and J by 10 bases, with 16 bases between. The CDR3 is 15 residues long. Per germline, CDR1 LNHNV and CDR2 YYDKDF (reference sequence). CDR3 loop: CATSSGGDGTSPLHF. CDR3 sequence (DNA): TGTGCCACCAGCAGTGGAGGAGACGGAACATCACCCCTCCACTTT. Using reference TRBV15 and TRBJ1-6 for the parts outside the CDR3, the full variable domain is DAMVIQNPRYQVTQFGKPVTLSCSQTLNHNVMYWYQQKSSQAPKLLFHYYDKDFNNEADTPDNFQSRRPNTSFCFLDIRSPGLGDTAMYLCATSSGGDGTSPLHFGNGTRLTVT.

This chain connects TRBV11-3 to TRBJ2-5, with D perhaps TRBD1 (5 bases). Between the trimmed V and J ends, which lost 5 bases and 4 bases, there was a span of 17 bases. The CDR3 covers 15 residues. Germline values: CDR1 SGHNT, CDR2 YENEEA. This CDR3 is CASSVNGQLLETQYF. DNA for the CDR3: TGTGCCAGCAGCGTCAACGGACAACTGCTAGAGACCCAGTACTTC. Based on the CDR3 plus reference TRBV11-3 and TRBJ2-5, the full variable domain is EAGVVQSPRYKIIEKKQPVAFWCNPISGHNTLYWYLQNLGQGPELLIRYENEEAVDDSQLPKDRFSAERLKGVDSTLKIQPAELGDSAVYLCASSVNGQLLETQYFGPGTRLLVL.

This clone showed up just a few times. This rearrangement joins TRBV2 to TRBJ1-5; TRBD1 might be the D (5 bases). V was cut by 7 bases and J by 5 bases, with 9 bases left in between. The CDR3 totals 12 residues. Looked up from germline, CDR1 is SNHLY and CDR2 is FYNNEI. The CDR3: CASTRDHQPQHF. The CDR3 nucleotides are TGTGCCAGCACCAGGGATCATCAGCCCCAGCATTTT.

This clone was seen a few times. The CDR3 DNA sequence: TGCGCCAGCAGCCTCCCGGCCCGGAACACTGAAGCTTTCTTT. Translating it yields CASSLPARNTEAFF. V gene TRBV4-1 combines with J gene TRBJ1-1; D is unresolved. CDR1 is MGHRA, CDR2 YSYEKL, per germline. V lost 4 bases, J lost 1 base, and 10 bases lay in between. CDR3 size: 14 residues.

This rearrangement joins TRBV4-1 to TRBJ2-7; 9 bases align to TRBD1. The CDR3 loop spans 17 amino acids. The germline gives CDR1 MGHRA, CDR2 YSYEKL. The V and J ends lost 0 bases and 0 bases, in that order; junction bases with no gene match: 6. In DNA, the CDR3 is TGCGCCAGCAGCCAAGAGGCGGGACAGGGTCTCTCCTACGAGCAGTACTTC. Translation gives CASSQEAGQGLSYEQYF.

The chain joins TRBV19 to TRBJ2-2, with D unresolved. Germline assignment: CDR1 LNHDA and CDR2 SQIVND (reference sequence). V lost 3 bases, J lost 0 bases, and 17 bases lay in between. CDR3 size: 18 residues. CDR3 nucleotide sequence: TGTGCCAGTAGTATTGGAGTAGGTCTTGCCCCGAACACCGGGGAGCTGTTTTTT. It encodes CASSIGVGLAPNTGELFF.

This clone was seen just once. The CDR3 DNA reads TGTGCCAGCAGTTTCTCGATAGGGCCCAGCACAGATACGCAGTATTTT. It yields the protein CASSFSIGPSTDTQYF. V gene TRBV27 combines with J gene TRBJ2-3, with D unresolved. Trimming took off 3 bases at V and 0 bases at J, with 13 bases between the two ends. Germline loops: CDR1 MNHEY, CDR2 SMNVEV (reference sequence). The CDR3 runs 16 residues.

This sequence joins TRBV5-1 and TRBJ2-3; D is uncertain. Per the germline V gene, CDR1 is SGHRS and CDR2 is YFSETQ. This CDR3 comprises 13 residues. The V and J ends lost 5 bases and 2 bases respectively, with 9 bases between them. The CDR3 nucleotides are TGCGCCAGCAGTTATACCCCCACAGATACGCAGTATTTT. This codes for CASSYTPTDTQYF.

This clone occurred once. This chain uses TRBV4-1 with TRBJ2-1, with D unresolved. Trimming took off 0 bases at V and 1 base at J, with 10 bases between the two ends. This CDR3 region has 16 residues. CDR1 is MGHRA and CDR2 is YSYEKL in the germline V gene. CDR3 sequence reads: CASSQDAQYSYNEQFF. The DNA for the CDR3 is TGCGCCAGCAGCCAAGATGCCCAGTATTCCTACAATGAGCAGTTCTTC.